This entry is about one TCR beta chain. This clone was seen a single time. The antigen it binds to is not known. No base qualities exist here, and no much larger clone lies one base off it. CDR1 and CDR2 (SGHAT, FQNNGV) derive from the germline V gene. The CDR3 measures 13 amino acids from cysteine to phenylalanine. The retained sequence is limited to the CDR3, 39 bases, with the frame set at the first base. V was cut back by 1 base and J by 7 bases, leaving a gap of 10 bases between them. The data derive from a study of blood T cell repertoires in COVID-19 (dated by TCRdb to 2020 to 2022). Study-wide context: Collaborator samples came from the United States, Italy and Spain and covered acute and convalescent phases of COVID-19. The material from the prospective study consisted of cDNA or gDNA derived from T cells, B-cell-depleted T cells, or PBMCs. Subjects who had been exposed to COVID-19, were actively infected with it, or had recovered from it provided the deeply sampled blood TCRbeta repertoires that made up the dataset. A freely available public database, intended as a resource for researchers studying the immune response to SARS-CoV-2, is where the repertoires were released. The samples were drawn from two sources: the first 160 participants of the ongoing ImmuneRACE study, and 1,254 subjects contributed by 6 global collaborators. The sample metadata nearly always contained a de-identified subject ID, COVID-19 status, age in years and sex. Where available, HLA class I and class II types were taken from metadata supplied by the sample provider and were not determined by assay-based typing.

Each collaborating institution followed its own protocols to collect whole blood in K2EDTA tubes. For TCRbeta analysis, collaborator samples were shipped as frozen whole blood, as isolated PBMCs, or as DNA extracted from either sample type. Overall results and qualifications from the work: Clinical and demographic metadata were provided uncurated, with the amount varying by source and participant.

The immunoSEQ Assay, a bias-controlled multiplex PCR, was used to amplify TCRbeta CDR3 regions from genomic DNA. Per the source publication's procedure: The number of nucleated cells in each sample was estimated by amplification of reference gene primers within the assay. To quantify the absolute abundance of each unique TCRbeta CDR3 rearrangement, sequence reads were collapsed and filtered. For each sample, productive Simpson clonality was calculated by taking the square root of Simpson's diversity index across productive rearrangements. TCRdb holds this immuneACCESS table with in-frame rearrangements only. Some clones are missing; in checked studies, unresolved V genes explain under half, and the rest has no known cause. The DNA gave D and trimming, while V, J and clone size come from that table. A total of around 100,000 clones appear in this sample, around 87% of them only once. The ten top clones hold approximately 15% of the sample.

The chain links TRBV11-2 with TRBJ1-1, with the D gene call left open. The receptor comes from a human donor in a cohort sampled during active COVID-19. The specimen was peripheral blood. The CDR3 region: CASSLGLAGEAFF. The nucleotide sequence reads TGTGCCAGCAGCTTAGGTCTGGCGGGTGAAGCTTTCTTT.